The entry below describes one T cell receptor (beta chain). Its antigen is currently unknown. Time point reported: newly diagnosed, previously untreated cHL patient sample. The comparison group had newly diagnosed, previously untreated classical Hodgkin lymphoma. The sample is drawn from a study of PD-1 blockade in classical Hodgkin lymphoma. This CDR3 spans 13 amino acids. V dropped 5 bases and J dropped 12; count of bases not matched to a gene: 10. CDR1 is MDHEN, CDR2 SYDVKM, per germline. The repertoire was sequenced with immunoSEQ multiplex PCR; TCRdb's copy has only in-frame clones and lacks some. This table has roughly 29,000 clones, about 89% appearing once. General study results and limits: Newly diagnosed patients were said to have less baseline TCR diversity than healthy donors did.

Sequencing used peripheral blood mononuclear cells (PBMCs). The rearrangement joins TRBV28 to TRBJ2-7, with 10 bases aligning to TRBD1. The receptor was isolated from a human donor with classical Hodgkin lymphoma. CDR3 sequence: CASSVDRGLYRYF. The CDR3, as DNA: TGTGCCAGCAGTGTAGACAGGGGGCTTTATCGGTACTTC.